This T cell receptor (beta chain) was recovered during a study of T cell changes during pregnancy in multiple sclerosis. Germline V gene lookup returns CDR1 LNHDA and CDR2 SQIVND (reference sequence). The CDR3 length is 13 residues. Trimming shortened V by 1 base and J by 6 bases, and 6 bases separated the two germline ends. Data came from immunoSEQ multiplex PCR; TCRdb stores just in-frame clones and leaves some out. In the table there are fewer than 20,000 clones, 70% to 90% of which are singletons. The clonotype originates from a female donor with multiple sclerosis, enrolled in a pregnancy study. This sequence joins TRBV19 and TRBJ2-2; D is unresolved. This specimen consisted of CD8+ T cells from peripheral blood mononuclear cells, obtained after pregnancy. Here the CDR3 DNA reads TGTGCCAGTAGTATAGGAGAGGCCGGGGAGCTGTTTTTT. Translation gives CASSIGEAGELFF. The whole variable domain, remainder taken from reference TRBV19 and TRBJ2-2, is DGGITQSPKYLFRKEGQNVTLSCEQNLNHDAMYWYRQDPGQGLRLIYYSQIVNDFQKGDIAEGYSVSREKKESFPLTVTSAQKNPTAFYLCASSIGEAGELFFGEGSRLTVL.